The clone carrying this TCR beta chain was seen only once. The CDR3 length is 13 residues. The germline V gene encodes CDR1 LNHDA and CDR2 SQIVND (reference sequence). J lost 8 bases, V lost 10 bases, and 10 bases had no gene match. The sampling schedule covered blood at baseline, cycle 4 day 1, and cycle 7 day 1. This entry is derived from a study of OX40 agonist ivuxolimab in advanced cancers. Study overall: It was ivuxolimab, an agonistic anti-OX40 (CD134) antibody, that patients were treated with.

Sequencing used immunoSEQ multiplex PCR; TCRdb keeps in-frame clones, though not all of them. The top ten hold 2.5% to 3.5% of the sample, which has 55,000 to 95,000 clones, around 88% seen once. Here the sequenced sample was CD4+ or CD8+ T cells sorted from blood, taken in a trial of the OX40 agonist ivuxolimab. The rearrangement links TRBV19 to TRBJ2-1; TRBD1 matches at 8 bases. The origin of this receptor is an adult with an advanced solid tumor such as melanoma, head and neck, liver or kidney cancer. In nucleotides, the CDR3 is TGTGCCACCGCTGACAGGGGTCGGGATGAGCAGTTCTTC. It encodes CATADRGRDEQFF. Full variable domain (missing parts from reference TRBV19 and TRBJ2-1): DGGITQSPKYLFRKEGQNVTLSCEQNLNHDAMYWYRQDPGQGLRLIYYSQIVNDFQKGDIAEGYSVSREKKESFPLTVTSAQKNPTAFYLCATADRGRDEQFFGPGTRLTVL.